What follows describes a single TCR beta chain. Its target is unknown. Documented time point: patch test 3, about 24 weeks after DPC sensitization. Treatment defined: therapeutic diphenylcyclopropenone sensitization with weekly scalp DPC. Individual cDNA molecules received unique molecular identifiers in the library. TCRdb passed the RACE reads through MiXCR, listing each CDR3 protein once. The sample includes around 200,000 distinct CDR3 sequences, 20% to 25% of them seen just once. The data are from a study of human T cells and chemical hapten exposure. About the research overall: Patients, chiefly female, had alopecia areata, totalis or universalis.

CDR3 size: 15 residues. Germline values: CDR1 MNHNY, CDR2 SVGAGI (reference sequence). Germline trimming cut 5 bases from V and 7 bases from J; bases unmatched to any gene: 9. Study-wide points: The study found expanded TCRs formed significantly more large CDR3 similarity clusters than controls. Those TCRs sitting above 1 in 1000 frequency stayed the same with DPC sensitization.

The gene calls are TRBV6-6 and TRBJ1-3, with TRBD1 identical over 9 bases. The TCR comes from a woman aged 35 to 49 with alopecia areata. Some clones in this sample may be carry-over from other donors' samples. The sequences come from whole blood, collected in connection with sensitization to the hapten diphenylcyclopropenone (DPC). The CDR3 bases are TGTGCCAGCAGTCGCGGGACAGGGACGGCCAACACCATATATTTT. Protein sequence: CASSRGTGTANTIYF.